These 13 T cell receptor beta chains originate from one sample sequenced in a study of T cell repertoires in cytomegalovirus infection. Each CDR3 protein is one row after TCRdb ran MiXCR on the reads. The repertoire holds 400,000 to 550,000 distinct CDR3 sequences, with roughly 12% as singletons. The sequenced sample was PBMCs. The receptors stem from a human donor in good health (CMV status not recorded). Some clones in this sample may be carry-over from other donors' samples.

This clonotype was seen repeatedly, ten times or more. The chain links TRBV7-2 to TRBJ2-3; D might be TRBD1 (5 bases). In germline, CDR1 is SGHTA, CDR2 FQGNSA. This CDR3 contains 14 residues. V lost 1 base to trimming and J lost 4 bases, with 9 bases between them. The CDR3 sequence is CASSLVGPPDTQYF. In DNA, the CDR3 is TGTGCCAGCAGCTTAGTGGGGCCCCCAGATACGCAGTATTTT.

This clonotype occurred many times. The chain combines TRBV7-8 with TRBJ2-2, with 9 bases aligning to TRBD2. The CDR3 extends over 13 amino acids. Germline CDR1 reads SGHVS; CDR2 reads FQNEAQ. J gave up 7 bases and V 8 bases, and 5 bases lay outside the gene matches. The DNA for the CDR3 is TGTGCCAGCTCGCAGCGGGGGGACGGGGAGCTGTTTTTT. Protein product: CASSQRGDGELFF.

This clonotype has just one count. A much bigger clone sits one base away, suggesting this may be a read error. The chain is built from TRBV14 and TRBJ2-3; D gene uncertain. CDR3 length equals 14 residues. Germline V gives CDR1 SGHDN, CDR2 FVKESK. CDR3 amino acids: CASSPTSSPHTLYF. The CDR3 coding sequence is TGTGCCAGCAGCCCGACCTCCTCGCCGCATACGCTGTATTTT.

The chain is built from TRBV27 and TRBJ2-7; perhaps TRBD1 as D (6 bases). The germline gives CDR1 MNHEY, CDR2 SMNVEV (reference sequence). The CDR3 has 14 amino acids. Trimming left V 5 bases short and J 0 bases short, with 11 bases between. The CDR3 region is CASSTTGSSYEQYF. The CDR3 nucleotides read TGTGCCAGCAGTACCACAGGGAGCTCCTACGAGCAGTACTTC.

This clonotype was counted ten times or more. The V gene is TRBV7-8, the J gene TRBJ2-5; D may match TRBD1 or TRBD2 (5 bases each). The V gene's germline CDR1 is SGHVS and CDR2 FQNEAQ. The CDR3 is 16 residues long. Trimming took 2 bases from V and 4 from J, leaving 17 bases between them. The CDR3 DNA is TGTGCCAGCAGCTTATCGCCGGGGCGGGTGGGAGAGACCCAGTACTTC. Translating it yields CASSLSPGRVGETQYF.

The table lists this clonotype with many counts. This chain uses TRBV12-3 or TRBV12-4 with TRBJ1-2; TRBD1 might be the D (5 bases). The V end was cut by 6 bases, the J end by 6 bases, with 14 bases between. The CDR3 has 13 residues. The CDR3 DNA follows: TGTGCCAGCAGCCTCGATACGGGGCATGGCTACACCTTC. This gives the protein CASSLDTGHGYTF.

This clonotype was observed at least ten times. The chain recombines TRBV12-3 or TRBV12-4 with TRBJ1-3, with D tentatively TRBD1 (5 bases). The CDR3 extends over 14 amino acids. V gave up 3 bases and J gave up 2 bases, with 8 bases separating them. The CDR3 reads CASSLGGTGNTIYF. DNA of the CDR3: TGTGCCAGCAGTTTGGGGGGGACTGGAAACACCATATATTTT.

The chain combines TRBV7-3 with TRBJ1-1; D might be TRBD1 (6 bases). The ends were cut back, 1 base at V and 5 bases at J, with 8 bases in the middle. Germline V gene lookup returns CDR1 SGHTA and CDR2 FQGTGA. The CDR3 loop spans 13 amino acids. This CDR3 is CASSLNTGTEAFF. As DNA, the CDR3 is TGTGCCAGCAGCTTAAATACAGGGACTGAAGCTTTCTTT.

Many counts were recorded for this clonotype. J is TRBJ2-7 and V is TRBV6-1, with D uncertain. From germline, CDR1 is MNHNS and CDR2 SASEGT. Trimming took off 6 bases at V and 0 bases at J, with 9 bases between the two ends. The CDR3 has 13 amino acids. The CDR3 DNA reads TGTGCCAGCAGCCGTGCCCTCTCCTACGAGCAGTACTTC. Residues: CASSRALSYEQYF.

This chain links TRBV29-1 with TRBJ2-7; weak D call: TRBD1 (6 bases). The V and J ends lost 4 bases and 2 bases respectively, with 9 bases between them. This CDR3 is built from 12 residues. Germline CDR1 is SQVTM and CDR2 is ANQGSEA. The DNA of the CDR3 is TGCAGCGTTGGACAGGACACCTACGAGCAGTACTTC. It specifies CSVGQDTYEQYF.

This clonotype was seen many times. The gene calls are TRBV27 and TRBJ2-1; TRBD1 agrees at 9 bases. Germline CDR1 MNHEY, CDR2 SMNVEV (reference sequence). V was clipped by 4 bases and J by 16 bases; unmatched bases: 5. This CDR3 has 11 residues. Written as DNA, the CDR3 is TGTGCCAGCAGTTCGGGACAGGGTGGCTTCTTC. Its protein is CASSSGQGGFF.

Turning to this clonotype: Given a much more abundant clone one base away, this may be a read error. V gene TRBV28 combines with J gene TRBJ2-2; 7 bases are a match to TRBD2. From germline, CDR1 is MDHEN and CDR2 SYDVKM. The CDR3 is 16 amino acids. DNA of the CDR3: TGTGTCAGCATGTTTGGCGCGGGGGCGAACACCGGGGAGCTGTTTTTT. Encoded protein: CVSMFGAGANTGELFF.

This clonotype was detected many times. The chain has TRBV5-1 and TRBJ1-6, with a weak D call TRBD1 (5 bases). V was clipped by 5 bases and J by 3 bases, with 12 bases between them. The CDR3 loop spans 15 amino acids. Per germline, CDR1 SGHRS and CDR2 YFSETQ. Written as DNA, the CDR3 is TGCGCCAGCAGGAGGGACGTAAGCTATAATTCACCCCTCCACTTT. Protein sequence: CASRRDVSYNSPLHF.